The 20 T cell receptor beta chains given below trace back to one sample, sequenced in a study of shared clonotypes between healthy human individuals. Assay: immunoSEQ multiplex PCR; the TCRdb copy retains only in-frame clones and omits some. The sample consists of about 1 million clones, around 76% of them appearing once. Sequencing used memory CD4+ T cells sorted from blood. Subset here: CD45RA-negative fraction. The receptors shown here come from a man aged 18 to 35 in good health.

This chain links TRBV4-1 with TRBJ2-1, with TRBD1 identical over 9 bases. Losses at the gene ends were 4 bases for V and 8 bases for J; bases not matched to a gene: 6. The germline gives CDR1 MGHRA, CDR2 YSYEKL. The CDR3 totals 14 residues. The CDR3 coding sequence is TGCGCCAGCAGCCGCCCGGACAGGGGACATGAGCAGTTCTTC. The encoded protein is CASSRPDRGHEQFF.

The chain carries TRBV7-9 and TRBJ1-4; TRBD1 matches 8 bases. Trimming at V came to 2 bases and at J to 8 bases, leaving 4 bases not matched to a gene. The CDR3 totals 14 residues. Germline V CDR1 and CDR2: SEHNR, FQNEAQ (reference sequence). The CDR3 loop reads CASSLSRGREKLFF. CDR3 DNA sequence: TGTGCCAGCAGCTTAAGCAGGGGGCGAGAAAAACTGTTTTTT.

This clone was counted only a few times. The chain carries TRBV5-6 and TRBJ1-4, with unresolved D. Germline CDR1 is SGHDT and CDR2 is YYEEEE. Trimming removed 0 bases from V and 2 bases from J, with 11 bases in between. The CDR3 runs 16 residues. The chain's CDR3 is CASSLATGRTNEKLFF. Here the CDR3 DNA reads TGTGCCAGCAGCTTGGCAACGGGCAGGACTAATGAAAAACTGTTTTTT. The whole variable domain, remainder taken from reference TRBV5-6 and TRBJ1-4, is DAGVTQSPTHLIKTRGQQVTLRCSPKSGHDTVSWYQQALGQGPQFIFQYYEEEERQRGNFPDRFSGHQFPNYSSELNVNALLLGDSALYLCASSLATGRTNEKLFFGSGTQLSVL.

The chain carries TRBV19 and TRBJ2-7, with 8 bases lining up with TRBD1. This CDR3 contains 15 residues. Germline CDR1 reads LNHDA; CDR2 reads SQIVND (reference sequence). V trimming: 5 bases; J trimming: 2 bases; junction bases outside the gene matches: 8. CDR3 nucleotides: TGTGCCAGTAGTCGGTCAGGGGGCGACCCCTACGAGCAGTACTTC. It translates to CASSRSGGDPYEQYF.

Details on this clone: Other DNA sequences in the same sample also yield this CDR3. The J gene is TRBJ2-3, the V gene TRBV6-5, with D perhaps TRBD2 (5 bases). V lost 5 bases, J lost 5 bases, and 5 bases lay in between. This CDR3 has 11 amino acids. Germline V gives CDR1 MNHEY, CDR2 SVGAGI. CDR3 amino acids: CASSTRDTQYF. In DNA, the CDR3 is TGTGCCAGCAGTACTAGAGATACGCAGTATTTT.

This chain links TRBV30 with TRBJ1-1; a weak D match, TRBD1 (6 bases). Per germline, CDR1 GTSNPN and CDR2 SVGIG (reference sequence). This CDR3 is 14 amino acids long. Trimming cost V 0 bases and J 4 bases, with 12 bases left between them. CDR3 region: CAWSVGGPSTEAFF. The CDR3, as DNA: TGTGCCTGGAGTGTGGGGGGCCCCAGCACTGAAGCTTTCTTT.

The rearrangement links TRBV6-1 to TRBJ2-7; 11 positions match TRBD2. Germline V gene lookup returns CDR1 MNHNS and CDR2 SASEGT. The CDR3 is made up of 15 amino acids. Germline trimming cut 0 bases from V and 7 bases from J; bases unmatched to any gene: 5. CDR3 nucleotide sequence: TGTGCCAGCAGTGAAGCCGGGACTAGCGGAAGGGAGCAGTACTTC. Translation gives CASSEAGTSGREQYF.

V gene TRBV11-1 combines with J gene TRBJ2-1, with 10 bases identical to TRBD2. In germline, CDR1 is SGHAT, CDR2 FQDESV (reference sequence). The CDR3 has 15 residues. J lost 6 bases, V lost 1 base, and 3 bases had no gene match. The CDR3 here is CASSLGRLAGNEQFF. The CDR3, as DNA: TGTGCCAGCAGCTTAGGTCGACTAGCGGGCAATGAGCAGTTCTTC.

This clone occurred once. The rearrangement links TRBV5-1 to TRBJ1-1, with TRBD1 matching over 8 bases. Germline CDR1 reads SGHRS; CDR2 reads YFSETQ. The CDR3 has 14 amino acids. V shed 5 bases, J shed 6 bases, and the junction held 9 bases outside the gene matches. CDR3 in DNA: TGCGCCAGCAGGGAACAGGGGGTGCGAGCTGAAGCTTTCTTT. Translating gives CASREQGVRAEAFF. Together with reference TRBV5-1 and TRBJ1-1, the CDR3 gives the full variable domain: KAGVTQTPRYLIKTRGQQVTLSCSPISGHRSVSWYQQTPGQGLQFLFEYFSETQRNKGNFPGRFSGRQFSNSRSEMNVSTLELGDSALYLCASREQGVRAEAFFGQGTRLTVV.

The chain employs TRBV10-1 and TRBJ2-7; TRBD2 agrees at 7 bases. Germline values: CDR1 WNHNN, CDR2 SYGVQD (reference sequence). This CDR3 is built from 14 residues. V lost 3 bases to trimming and J lost 3 bases; unmatched junction nucleotides: 5. The CDR3 here is CASSDGGSRYEQYF. As DNA, the CDR3 is TGCGCCAGCAGTGATGGCGGGAGTCGCTACGAGCAGTACTTC.

V is TRBV1 and J is TRBJ1-2. TRBV1 is flagged as a pseudogene. This CDR3 spans 15 amino acids. CDR3 nucleotides: TGCACCAGCAGCCAAGAGTCTCCGCAGGGAGGAGGCTACACCTTC. Its translation: CTSSQESPQGGGYTF.

This clone was recorded a few times. The chain couples TRBV2 to TRBJ1-2, with D possibly TRBD1 on 5 matching bases. The CDR3 contains 14 residues. Deletions cut 7 bases from V and 4 bases from J, with 16 bases between. CDR1 SNHLY and CDR2 FYNNEI come from the germline V gene. The CDR3 region is CASTGTGGIYGYTF. CDR3 DNA sequence: TGTGCCAGCACTGGAACGGGGGGTATCTATGGCTACACCTTC.

Comments on this clone: This sample includes further DNA sequences coding for the same CDR3. The chain combines TRBV2 with TRBJ1-5; 9 nucleotides line up with TRBD1. The junction had 3 bases not matched to a gene; V was cut back by 8 bases and J by 4 bases. Germline V gene sequence: CDR1 SNHLY, CDR2 FYNNEI. The CDR3 covers 13 residues. In nucleotides, the CDR3 is TGTGCCAGCTCCGGGACAGGGAATCAGCCCCAGCATTTT. This gives the protein CASSGTGNQPQHF. Drawing the rest from reference TRBV2 and TRBJ1-5, the complete variable domain is EPEVTQTPSHQVTQMGQEVILRCVPISNHLYFYWYRQILGQKVEFLVSFYNNEISEKSEIFDDQFSVERPDGSNFTLKIRSTKLEDSAMYFCASSGTGNQPQHFGDGTRLSIL.

The table lists this clone with many counts. This chain connects TRBV25-1 to TRBJ2-1; 8 positions agree with TRBD1. This CDR3 has 17 residues. Trimming took 4 bases from V and 5 from J; bases not matched to a gene: 13. The V gene's germline CDR1 is MGHDK and CDR2 SYGVNS. CDR3 nucleotide sequence: TGTGCCAGCAGTGCTCAAGCCGGGACAGGAGTACACAATGAGCAGTTCTTC. Translated: CASSAQAGTGVHNEQFF.

The chain is built from TRBV7-9 and TRBJ2-2; maybe TRBD1 (6 bases). The CDR3 runs 15 residues. Germline V gives CDR1 SEHNR, CDR2 FQNEAQ (reference sequence). The V end lost 2 bases, the J end lost 2 bases, and 9 bases lay between the germline ends. CDR3 residues: CASSLIQGNTGELFF. CDR3 DNA sequence: TGTGCCAGCAGCTTAATACAGGGAAACACCGGGGAGCTGTTTTTT.

The chain links TRBV5-5 to TRBJ2-6; TRBD1 aligns across 12 bases. The germline V gene encodes CDR1 SGHKS and CDR2 YYEKEE (reference sequence). V shed 4 bases, J shed 4 bases, and the junction held 9 bases outside the gene matches. This CDR3 is built from 18 residues. The CDR3 bases are TGTGCCAGCAGCCCCGGGACAGGGGGCAGTTCAGGGGCCAACGTCCTGACTTTC. It codes for CASSPGTGGSSGANVLTF.

The count of this clone is one. It differs at one base from a far larger clone, so likely a read error. The same CDR3 also results from other DNA sequences found in this sample. The chain employs TRBV6-6 and TRBJ2-2; 8 bases map to TRBD2. The germline V gene encodes CDR1 MNHNY and CDR2 SVGAGI (reference sequence). The CDR3 runs 15 residues. CDR3 in DNA: TGTGCTAGCAGGGCGAGACTAGCGACAACCGGGGAGCTGTTTTTT. Its translation: CASRARLATTGELFF.

This sequence joins TRBV15 and TRBJ1-3; the match to TRBD1 covers 7 bases. The CDR3 has 16 residues. V shed 3 bases, J shed 0 bases, and the junction held 5 bases outside the gene matches. In germline, CDR1 is LNHNV, CDR2 YYDKDF (reference sequence). CDR3 in amino acids: CATSRGDRVSGNTIYF. For the CDR3, the DNA is TGTGCCACCAGCAGGGGAGACAGGGTCTCTGGAAACACCATATATTTT.

The CDR3 DNA reads as TGCGCCAGCAGCTCGGACAGGTTTGGGACTACCGGGGAGCTGTTTTTT. It translates to CASSSDRFGTTGELFF. This chain joins TRBV5-1 and TRBJ2-2; D might be TRBD1 (7 bases). The CDR3 extends over 16 amino acids. Trimming cost V 3 bases and J 5 bases, with 17 bases left between them. Germline loops: CDR1 SGHRS, CDR2 YFSETQ.

J is TRBJ2-7 and V is TRBV7-8; the D call may be TRBD1 or TRBD2 (5 bases each). There are 14 residues in the CDR3. Per germline, CDR1 SGHVS and CDR2 FQNEAQ. Trimming stripped 5 bases from V and 0 bases from J, with 11 bases between. CDR3 in amino acids: CASSPRDGSYEQYF. The CDR3 nucleotides are TGTGCCAGCAGCCCCCGGGACGGCTCCTACGAGCAGTACTTC.